Reported below is one T cell receptor beta chain. Its specificity is unknown. This same CDR3 is encoded by further DNA sequences in the sample. The data are from a study of shared clonotypes between healthy human individuals. The study, taken as a whole, reports: The sharing of approximately 5.1% of naive CD4 clonotypes was seen across several donors.

The method was immunoSEQ multiplex PCR; TCRdb's version includes in-frame clones alone and lacks a portion of them. The data hold approximately 2.1 million clones, with 80% to 95% observed a single time. This sequence was found in a man aged 18-30 years in good health. Some clones in this sample may be carry-over from other donors' samples. The sample was naive CD4+ T cells from PBMCs. Subset in this sample: CD45RA+ positively selected.

CDR3 coding DNA: TGTGCCAGCTCACCATCCAGCACAGATACGCAGTATTTT. Translated, it gives CASSPSSTDTQYF. The chain combines TRBV18 with TRBJ2-3; D is ambiguous. The germline V gene has CDR1 KGHSH and CDR2 LQKENI. The ends were cut back, 2 bases at V and 0 bases at J, with 3 bases in the middle. The length of the CDR3 is 13 residues.